In its sample, the clone carrying this TCR beta chain is medium-sized. Described time point: sample taken at primary tumor resection. Whole RNA, which was extracted from tumor, nontumor lung tissue or frozen PBMC, was sequenced without any cell sorting. TCRdb independently ran MiXCR on the 5' RACE reads; one entry per CDR3 protein. Among around 2,700 distinct CDR3 sequences listed, roughly an eighth were seen once. This sample stems from a study of spatial heterogeneity in lung cancer. This CDR3 contains 16 residues. V was pared by 2 bases and J by 5 bases, with 18 bases between. Germline assignment: CDR1 SGHTA and CDR2 FQGNSA.

This chain uses TRBV7-2 with TRBJ2-5, with D tentatively TRBD1 or TRBD2 (5 bases each). This clonotype was sampled from a male donor with early-stage non-small cell lung cancer. The sequencing used normal lung tissue next to the tumor, collected at surgery. The DNA for the CDR3 is TGTGCCAGCAGCTTATATGGGGGAAGGGGAGAGGAGACCCAGTACTTC. Amino acid sequence: CASSLYGGRGEETQYF.